The source of this T cell receptor beta chain is a study of monozygotic twins with inflammatory bowel disease. Collection of a roughly 2.3 ml blood sample took place per donor. On this clonotype itself: The antigen remains undetermined.

CDR3 length equals 17 residues. Germline values: CDR1 LGHDT, CDR2 YNNKEL (reference sequence). The authors made each sample's cDNA in eight separate reactions. TCRdb re-analyzed the 5' RACE reads; it lists each CDR3 protein once, without DNA. The sample's table shows approximately 150,000 distinct CDR3 sequences. Study-level findings and limits: Extra variability in the repertoires of patients may have come from differing immunosuppressive treatments. A single strong IBD-associated signal or clonotype was not supported by the findings.

Sequenced: blood. The chain is built from TRBV3-1 and TRBJ1-2. The clonotype was recovered from a human donor with ulcerative colitis or Crohn's disease, or a healthy co-twin of an affected twin (not recorded which). The CDR3 reads CASSQGILPLEGEGYTF.